This T cell receptor beta chain stems from a study of cytomegalovirus exposure and HLA in healthy donors (dated by TCRdb to 2017 to 2019). Some background on the complete study: An earlier analysis of several hundred of the donors reported approximately 300 Gb of sequence data and 90 million to 120 million unique TCR beta sequences obtained from approximately 180 million T cells. The later analysis used no new phenotypic data to find candidate immune exposures, relying instead on TCR beta sequences and their occurrence across donors. Using immunosequencing, the study profiled T cell repertoires from some 670 subjects and related those repertoires to cytomegalovirus serostatus. To predict cytomegalovirus infection status, the study combined high-throughput TCR immunosequencing, statistical association of individual TCRs with disease status, and machine learning. All discovery cohort repertoires had been generated using a single sequencing platform. A later analysis re-analyzed previously published TCR beta repertoires from approximately 670 donors and added high-resolution HLA genotyping to study TCR occurrence patterns. Several DR-DQ haplotypes were treated as single units for association and clustering because of strong linkage in the cohort. Donor age, sex, ethnicity and CMV serostatus were compiled alongside the repertoire data. Both class I and class II loci were covered by HLA typing, at four-digit resolution. The study aimed to test whether signatures of past pathogen exposure could be identified by cataloging public T cell receptors. Typing coverage varied by locus: roughly 629-640 donors for A, B, C, DRB1 and DQB1; roughly 560 for DQA1; around 570 for DPA1; approximately 490 for DPB1. Genome-wide SNP genotypes for about three fifths of the 666 donors were used in a later genetic analysis, which treated that subset as a discovery cohort. To decide whether each TCR beta V gene segment behaved as functional or pseudogenic, an earlier analysis of over 500 of the donors relied on high-throughput TCR beta sequencing. A separate validation cohort of approximately 130 different subjects was used in addition to the 666-subject first cohort. Among some 410 genotyped donors of the cohort, an average of about 240,000 unique TCR beta nucleotide sequences were sequenced per donor, approximately 20% of them non-productive. The genetic ancestry cluster associated with self-reported Caucasian donors included 81% of the 398 genotyped donors. About 330 gigabases of sequencing data and approximately 92 million unique TCR sequences made up an early release that covered approximately 700 HLA-typed donors. What the study reported, not specific to this receptor: Across donors, most TCR sequences were observed very rarely, whereas some public TCRs were present in many individuals. A later analysis associated about 17,000 TCR beta sequences with specific HLA alleles at a false discovery rate of 0.05. A cluster of highly shared sequence variants was judged likely to represent a technical artifact of the sequencing pipeline. This cohort had only TCR beta chains sequenced, and the lack of alpha or paired-chain data limited which features could be detected. A further reported finding was that TCR beta sequences accurately predicted the HLA-A and HLA-B alleles for most subjects in the first cohort. The 87-base-pair reads could not distinguish some IMGT-functional V segments, including TRBV6-2 and TRBV6-3, so those segments were excluded. Cytomegalovirus status was reported to be diagnosed by the classifier with high specificity and sensitivity in both the original and validation cohorts. In a later analysis, most CMV-associated TCR beta chains were found to appear HLA-restricted, with HLA associations seemingly driven largely by CMV exposure. Because counts were too low, about 18 rarely observed V segments, including chromosome 9 orphons, were excluded from the earlier analysis of 500 to 700 of the donors. In vitro tests confirmed that three of the cytomegalovirus-associated TCR beta chains recognize cytomegalovirus antigens. A later analysis found that TCR association rates varied across HLA loci, with DRB1 alleles showing the most associated TCRs and HLA-C alleles the fewest. When HLA alleles, especially DR and DQ, strongly co-occurred, TCR associations were difficult to assign to individual alleles. Because some donors lacked HLA typing at each locus, the association tests relied only on the typed subset. Roughly uniform sequencing depth across donors was assumed in presence/absence analyses, although this assumption may not hold. An earlier analysis of 587 of the donors showed that most TCR beta V segments appeared in productive rearrangements either about 87% or about 30% of the time, which broadly matched IMGT annotations. The authors suggested that the approach could potentially be generalized to other disease states and immunological phenotypes. In a later analysis, several top co-occurrence clusters were reported to appear linked to parvovirus B19, influenza, CMV and Epstein-Barr virus. In a later genetic analysis, fewer N-insertions in productive TCRs were reported among donors in an Asian-associated ancestry cluster than the 666-donor mean. For the cohort, immune exposure information was limited to CMV serostatus. In a later analysis, HLA-associated TCR beta chains were found to be more clonally expanded and to have lower generation probabilities than equally common non-associated chains. Linkage disequilibrium might explain the correlated functional status among segregating V segments, but an unknown experimental factor could not be excluded. In the study, some 160 TCR beta chains were listed as associated with cytomegalovirus. A later genetic analysis associated a missense DCLRE1C variant with V-gene and J-gene trimming of TCR beta chains, and an independent cohort replicated the association.

In its sample, this clone was seen once. This clone's antigen is unknown. It has no much larger one-base neighbor in the sample; base qualities were not kept. In total, 600 or so healthy bone marrow donors made up the cohort. All cohort members were sampled while nominally healthy, although unrecorded immune exposures were likely present. The donor was CMV seropositive and belonged to the group of around 300 seropositive cohort members. Each donor provided a peripheral blood sample, and peripheral blood mononuclear cells were used for TCR beta sequencing. The Qiagen DNeasy Blood Extraction Kit was used to extract genomic DNA from the blood cell samples. Libraries were made using the immunoSEQ multiplex PCR assay. A mixture of 60 forward primers for TCR Vbeta segments and 13 reverse primers for TCR Jbeta segments was used in the multiplex PCR. A multiplex PCR assay on genomic DNA amplified the CDR3 region of rearranged TCR beta genes. The Illumina HiSeq System was used to sequence the amplified TCR beta libraries as 87-base-pair reads. Turning to the authors' computational methods: A later analysis counted approximately 74 million unique TCR beta chains across the 666 repertoires, and 9 million to 14 million of these chains were shared by at least two donors. To remove PCR and sequencing errors, raw reads were error-corrected and collapsed into unique sequences using a nearest-neighbor algorithm that merged closely related sequences. Alignment of CDR3 sequences to IMGT reference sequences was used to assign V, D and J gene segments. For a sequence to be retained, at least a six-nucleotide match to both a V gene segment and a J gene segment was required. Rearrangements were classified as productive when the CDR3 lacked stop codons and remained in frame with V and J, and all other rearrangements were classified as non-productive. Following IMGT convention, CDR3 was defined as the stretch from the second conserved V-encoded cysteine to the conserved J-encoded phenylalanine. The earlier analysis of 587 of the donors excluded sequences that lacked an unambiguous match to a single V gene segment. In an earlier analysis of 500 to 750 of the donors, V segments were called functional above 56.7% productive rearrangements and were called segregating when the between-donor standard deviation exceeded 5%. A statistical classification framework was developed to diagnose cytomegalovirus status using the catalog of TCR beta chain sequences. In a later analysis, TCR nucleotide sequences were compared against IMGT/GENE-DB human TR gene sequences so that V and J genes could be assigned. In a later analysis, CDR3 sequences and most-parsimonious VDJ recombination scenarios were assigned using the TCRdist pipeline. A later analysis defined each TCR beta chain by its CDR3 amino acid sequence plus V-gene family, and excluded reads lacking a unique V-gene family. In a later analysis, a few hundred highly shared, low-generation-probability nucleotide sequences were removed to address suspected cross-contamination and a sequencing artifact. In a later analysis, a clonal expansion index for each public chain was calculated from normalized within-repertoire ranks of inferred template counts. In a later analysis, generation probabilities were computed with a VDJ recombination model fitted to out-of-frame rearrangements, and the resulting probabilities were checked against IGoR. Hypergeometric tests were used in a later analysis to score TCR-TCR, TCR-HLA and TCR-CMV co-occurrence, with a repertoire-size bias correction applied to the TCR pairs. False discovery rates were estimated in a later analysis by permuting HLA or CMV assignments 20 times. In a later analysis, co-occurring TCRs were grouped using DBSCAN, and TCRdist sequence similarity was added for clustering within HLA-allele-positive subsets. For co-occurrence clustering, repertoires with fewer than 30,000 or more than 120,000 public chains were excluded, along with four or five repertoires with anomalous nucleotide sharing. TCRdb carries this immuneACCESS record with in-frame sequences only. Its versions omit some clonotypes, under half of them owing to an unresolved V gene in the studies checked, with the rest unexplained. That table is the source of V, J and clone size, and D and trimming were worked out from the DNA. The sample contains 110,000 to 150,000 clones, about 80% of them found a single time. The ten largest account for around 2.5% of the sample.

CDR1 SEHNR and CDR2 FQNEAQ are derived from the germline V gene (reference sequence). V is reduced by 3 bases and J by 1 base, leaving a spacing of 10 bases between them. From the cysteine through the phenylalanine, the CDR3 covers 15 amino acids. Of the read, only the CDR3 DNA is kept; its 45 bases are in frame from base 1. This receptor was obtained from a young woman in good health and CMV-seropositive. The receptor chain draws on TRBV7-9 and TRBJ1-3; no D segment can be confidently identified. The sequencing sample was made of PBMCs. Here the CDR3 is given as CASSLAGTSGNTIYF. In nucleotides, the sequence is TGTGCCAGCAGCTTGGCAGGCACATCTGGAAACACCATATATTTT.